This T cell receptor (beta chain) came from a study of CD8 T cells in ankylosing spondylitis. General study results and limits: Past studies reported some motif variants in reactive arthritis synovial fluid and blood. There was reportedly significant enrichment of clones that were disease-linked in matched ankylosing spondylitis synovial fluid. Disease-linked clones displayed a CD8+ phenotype and appeared relatively rarely in peripheral blood. The study identified a TCR beta motif of roughly eight highly homologous variants that appeared characteristic of ankylosing spondylitis blood.

Trimming took off 8 bases at V and 7 bases at J, with 24 bases between the two ends. The CDR3 spans 15 residues. The germline V gene encodes CDR1 SGHVS and CDR2 FNYEAQ. This clonotype has only a few counts. Its antigen is still unknown. TCRdb reanalysed the 5' RACE reads using MiXCR and keeps one entry per CDR3 protein. Counted here are about 200,000 distinct CDR3 sequences, more than 5.5% occurring once; the ten biggest clones make up 11% to 15%. Sequencing was carried out using blood, either unsorted or a sorted T cell fraction (not recorded which). The rearrangement links TRBV7-6 to TRBJ2-7; TRBD1 might be the D (6 bases). This TCR was recovered from a male donor with ankylosing spondylitis. CDR3 in amino acids: CASASGTRSSGEQYF. The CDR3 bases are TGTGCCAGCGCATCCGGGACAAGAAGTTCCGGGGAGCAGTACTTC.